Each of the 23 T cell receptor beta chains below was sequenced from the same sample in a study of T cell clonality in common variable immunodeficiency. Assay used: immunoSEQ multiplex PCR; TCRdb lists only in-frame clones, some missing. The sample shows about 52,000 clones, none of them appearing just once. The sequencing sample was made of peripheral blood mononuclear cells. The receptors here all came from a person aged 18-70 years in good health.

The table lists this clone with many counts. The read is 3 residues too short to cover the CDR3 end, so that end is filled in from the germline J gene. This chain uses TRBV18 with TRBJ1-4; maybe TRBD1 (5 bases). The germline gives CDR1 KGHSH, CDR2 LQKENI. The ends were cut back, 3 bases at V and 0 bases at J, with 11 bases in the middle. The CDR3 totals 16 residues. The part of the CDR3 DNA that was read is TGTGCCAGCTCACCGAGGGGCAGGGCAACTAATGAAAAA. Its protein is CASSPRGRATNEK. The entire CDR3 is CASSPRGRATNEKLFF. The whole variable domain, remainder taken from reference TRBV18 and TRBJ1-4, is NAGVMQNPRHLVRRRGQEARLRCSPMKGHSHVYWYRQLPEEGLKFMVYLQKENIIDESGMPKERFSAEFPKEGPSILRIQQVVRGDSAAYFCASSPRGRATNEKLFFGSGTQLSVL.

Ten or more counts support this clone. The covered CDR3 bases are TGTGCCTGGAGTGTACGTTGGGGGGGCGCTGCCGACACCGGGGAG. Translating it yields CAWSVRWGGAADTGE. The whole CDR3 protein is CAWSVRWGGAADTGELFF. The V call is TRBV30, the J call TRBJ2-2; tentatively, D is TRBD2 (7 bases). From the germline J gene comes the end of the CDR3, since the read stops 3 residues before it. V shed 0 bases and J shed 3 bases, with 20 bases lying between them. Germline V gene sequence: CDR1 GTSNPN, CDR2 SVGIG (reference sequence). The CDR3 runs 18 residues.

This clone was detected many times. The read terminates 3 residues before the CDR3 end, so the remaining end is supplied by the germline J gene. The V gene is TRBV6-2 or TRBV6-3, the J gene TRBJ2-4; D not resolved. Trimming stripped 2 bases from V and 3 bases from J, with 11 bases between. CDR1 MNHEY and CDR2 SVGEGT come from the germline V gene. This CDR3 contains 15 residues. The sequenced CDR3 bases are TGTGCCAGCAGTTACGGCCAGTCCGTCAAAAACATT. Translating it yields CASSYGQSVKNI. From start to end, the CDR3 is CASSYGQSVKNIQYF.

This clone was observed at least ten times. The read stops 3 residues short of the end of the CDR3; the missing end is completed from the germline J gene. V gene TRBV7-2 combines with J gene TRBJ2-3, with D possibly being TRBD1 (5 bases). The CDR3 loop spans 14 amino acids. Germline V gives CDR1 SGHTA, CDR2 FQGNSA. The part of the CDR3 DNA that was read is TGTGCCAGCAGCTTTAGCAGGACACAAGAGACG. Residues: CASSFSRTQET. The whole CDR3 protein is CASSFSRTQETQYF.

This clone showed up many times. The CDR3 end lies 3 residues beyond the end of the read and is filled in from the germline J gene. The chain couples TRBV10-1 to TRBJ2-3, with 7 positions matching TRBD1. V shed 4 bases, J shed 6 bases, and the junction held 7 bases outside the gene matches. The length of the CDR3 is 14 residues. Germline V lookup: CDR1 WNHNN, CDR2 SYGVQD (reference sequence). This chain's CDR3 is CASSGGGASDTQYF. Partial CDR3 DNA: TGCGCCAGCAGTGGAGGGGGCGCGAGCGATACG.

This clone occurred many times. From the germline J gene comes the end of the CDR3, since the read stops 3 residues before it. The chain has TRBV5-1 and TRBJ1-2; no firm D call. The length of the CDR3 is 12 residues. Germline V gives CDR1 SGHRS, CDR2 YFSETQ. V gave up 6 bases and J gave up 5 bases, with 11 bases separating them. The CDR3 sequence is CASTSSGYGYTF. The sequenced CDR3 bases are TGCGCCAGCACATCTTCGGGGTATGGC.

Details on this clone: The missing CDR3 end, 3 residues past where the read stops, is filled in from the germline J gene. The chain combines TRBV6-2 or TRBV6-3 with TRBJ1-2; D not resolved. CDR3 length equals 14 residues. CDR1 and CDR2 (germline): MNHEY, SVGEGT. The DNA read from the CDR3 is TGTGCCAGCAGTTACTCGACTAGCACAGATACC. Protein: CASSYSTSTDT. The full-length CDR3 reads as CASSYSTSTDTYTF.

This clone was observed many times. From the germline J gene comes the end of the CDR3, since the read stops 3 residues before it. The V call is TRBV20-1, the J call TRBJ2-4, with D possibly being TRBD1 (7 bases). CDR1 and CDR2 from the germline V gene are DFQATT and SNEGSKA (reference sequence). The CDR3 totals 14 residues. CDR3 sequence reads: CSARALRDSGLQYF. The part of the CDR3 DNA that was read is TGCAGTGCTAGGGCCCTCCGGGACAGCGGGCTT.

To note about this clone: The read falls 3 residues short of the CDR3 end, and the missing part is taken from the germline J gene. The chain has TRBV7-3 and TRBJ1-1; 7 bases are a match to TRBD1. V was clipped by 0 bases and J by 6 bases; unmatched bases: 10. The CDR3 sequence is 16 residues long. Germline CDR1 SGHTA, CDR2 FQGTGA. The CDR3 sequence is CASSLTFNRGGAEAFF. The sequenced part of the CDR3 DNA is TGTGCCAGCAGCTTAACGTTTAACAGGGGAGGGGCTGAA.

A word on this clone: A much more abundant neighbour one base away suggests this may be a read error. The CDR3 DNA, read in part, is TGTGCCAGCAGCCCGAGAGCAGGGGAGCAAGAAAAG. Translating gives CASSPRAGEQEK. The whole CDR3 protein is CASSPRAGEQEKLFF. The chain joins TRBV7-2 to TRBJ2-2, with D possibly being TRBD1 (6 bases). The read ends 3 residues shy of where the CDR3 ends; the end is completed using the germline J gene. The CDR3 is 15 residues long. CDR1 SGHTA and CDR2 FQGNSA come from the germline V gene.

In its sample, this clone was seen many times. The read is 3 residues too short to cover the CDR3 end, so that end is filled in from the germline J gene. The chain joins TRBV9 to TRBJ2-1, with TRBD2 matching over 12 bases. CDR1 is SGDLS and CDR2 is YYNGEE in the germline V gene. With V trimmed by 4 bases and J by 0 bases, 11 bases remained unmatched. The CDR3 sequence is 19 residues long. CDR3 DNA (partial): TGTGCCAGCAGCTCACCGGGACTAGCGGGTGTACACTCCTACAATGAG. It translates to CASSSPGLAGVHSYNE. The full CDR3 is CASSSPGLAGVHSYNEQFF.

This clone was detected a few times. The CDR3 extends 3 residues past the end of the read, so its final part is completed from the germline J gene. V usage is TRBV11-2 and J usage is TRBJ2-5; D unresolved. The CDR3 sequence is 15 residues long. CDR1 and CDR2 (germline): SGHAT, FQNNGV. V was trimmed by 0 bases and J by 2 bases, leaving 10 bases between them. The DNA read from the CDR3 is TGTGCCAGCAGCTTAGAGGTAGCTTTTCAAGAGACC. Translating it yields CASSLEVAFQET. The entire CDR3 is CASSLEVAFQETQYF. Full variable domain (rest looked up from reference TRBV11-2 and TRBJ2-5): EAGVAQSPRYKIIEKRQSVAFWCNPISGHATLYWYQQILGQGPKLLIQFQNNGVVDDSQLPKDRFSAERLKGVDSTLKIQPAKLEDSAVYLCASSLEVAFQETQYFGPGTRLLVL.

This clone was observed many times. Incomplete CDR3 DNA: TGTGCCAGTAGCAGAAGGACTAGCAGTACCTACGAG. It yields the protein CASSRRTSSTYE. The CDR3 in its entirety is CASSRRTSSTYEQYF. The V gene is TRBV19, the J gene TRBJ2-7; 8 positions agree with TRBD2. The read ends 3 residues early relative to the CDR3; the germline J gene fills the gap. The germline V gene encodes CDR1 LNHDA and CDR2 SQIVND (reference sequence). V shed 6 bases, J shed 2 bases, and the junction held 9 bases outside the gene matches. CDR3 length: 15 residues.

This clone was picked up many times. The CDR3 end lies 3 residues beyond the end of the read and is filled in from the germline J gene. The chain has TRBV20-1 and TRBJ2-2; 12 nucleotides agree with TRBD2. The length of the CDR3 is 16 residues. The trim removed 6 bases at V and 4 bases at J, leaving 9 bases unmatched. Germline loops: CDR1 DFQATT, CDR2 SNEGSKA (reference sequence). The CDR3 bases that were read are TGCAGTGCACCCAGACTAGCGGGAGATTCCACCGGGGAG. Translated: CSAPRLAGDSTGE. The full CDR3 protein reads CSAPRLAGDSTGELFF.

This clone was detected a few times. The sequenced part of the CDR3 DNA is TGTGCCAGCAGTATTCAAGAGAGCATC. It yields the protein CASSIQESI. The CDR3 in full is CASSIQESIYTF. This sequence joins TRBV7-2 and TRBJ1-2; D gene unclear. The CDR3 goes on 3 residues after the read ends, and that part is filled in from the germline J gene. Germline CDR1 SGHTA, CDR2 FQGNSA. The CDR3 is made up of 12 amino acids.

This clone has a count of ten or more. The read gets to within 3 residues of the CDR3 end, and the germline J gene fills in the rest. The chain joins TRBV19 to TRBJ1-3; possibly TRBD1 for D (6 bases). V was trimmed by 4 bases and J by 0 bases, leaving 7 bases between them. The CDR3 sequence is 14 residues long. Germline V gives CDR1 LNHDA, CDR2 SQIVND (reference sequence). CDR3 region: CASSKDSSGNTIYF. The DNA read from the CDR3 is TGTGCCAGTAGTAAGGACAGCTCTGGAAACACC.

This clone has ten or more counts. The read finishes 3 residues shy of the CDR3 end, and the germline J gene is used to complete it. The chain carries TRBV5-1 and TRBJ2-4; TRBD1 matches at 9 bases. This CDR3 is 16 amino acids long. Germline assignment: CDR1 SGHRS and CDR2 YFSETQ. Germline trimming cut 0 bases from V and 2 bases from J; bases unmatched to any gene: 3. Partial CDR3 DNA: TGCGCCAGCAGCTTGGACAGGGGGCTTACCAAAAACATT. This translates into CASSLDRGLTKNI. The entire CDR3 protein reads CASSLDRGLTKNIQYF.

This clone was counted ten times or more. The read ends 3 residues shy of where the CDR3 ends; the end is completed using the germline J gene. The chain combines TRBV20-1 with TRBJ2-1; D possibly corresponds to TRBD1 (5 bases). The length of the CDR3 is 13 residues. V gave up 6 bases and J gave up 5 bases, with 14 bases separating them. Germline assignment: CDR1 DFQATT and CDR2 SNEGSKA (reference sequence). This CDR3 reads CSARAGFDNEQFF. The sequenced CDR3 bases are TGCAGTGCCCGGGCAGGGTTCGACAATGAG.

This clone was seen repeatedly, ten times or more. Read coverage stops 3 residues before the CDR3 terminus; the germline J gene supplies the remainder. The V call is TRBV19, the J call TRBJ1-5; D possibly corresponds to TRBD1 (5 bases). The CDR3 totals 14 residues. Trimming left V 5 bases short and J 2 bases short, with 10 bases between. The V gene's germline CDR1 is LNHDA and CDR2 SQIVND (reference sequence). The CDR3 sequence is CASSEGEGNQPQHF. CDR3 DNA (partial): TGTGCCAGTAGTGAAGGGGAGGGCAATCAGCCC.

As for this clone: The read stops 3 residues short of the end of the CDR3; the missing end is completed from the germline J gene. V and J are TRBV7-9 and TRBJ2-3; 8 bases map to TRBD1. The CDR3 length is 13 residues. The ends lost 8 bases at V and 4 bases at J; junction bases unmatched: 5. Germline V gene sequence: CDR1 SEHNR, CDR2 FQNEAQ (reference sequence). The sequenced CDR3 bases are TGTGCCAGCGCAGGGGGCAACGCAGATACG. The encoded protein is CASAGGNADT. The complete CDR3 sequence is CASAGGNADTQYF.

In its sample, this clone was seen many times. The read finishes 3 residues shy of the CDR3 end, and the germline J gene is used to complete it. This rearrangement joins TRBV20-1 to TRBJ2-1; 8 bases align to TRBD1. Unmatched junction bases numbered 11, after V lost 4 bases and J lost 6 bases. Germline V gene data show CDR1 as DFQATT and CDR2 as SNEGSKA (reference sequence). This CDR3 has 15 amino acids. Partial CDR3 DNA: TGCAGTGCTAAGAATGCGGACAGGGTAGTCAATGAG. It codes for CSAKNADRVVNE. The full CDR3 protein is CSAKNADRVVNEQFF.

This clone was observed many times. The read halts 3 residues ahead of the CDR3 end, with the missing end drawn from the germline J gene. The chain couples TRBV30 to TRBJ2-7, with D possibly TRBD2 on 6 matching bases. The V gene lost 1 base and the J gene lost 2 bases, with 15 bases spanning the gap. Germline V gene data show CDR1 as GTSNPN and CDR2 as SVGIG (reference sequence). The CDR3 spans 15 residues. The CDR3 is CAWSAVGTATYEQYF. CDR3 DNA (partial): TGTGCCTGGAGTGCCGTCGGGACTGCCACCTACGAG.

CDR3 DNA (partial): TGTGCCAGCAGTGGCGATCAGCGGGGGTCCAGATTGGATACG. It specifies CASSGDQRGSRLDT. The CDR3, in full, reads CASSGDQRGSRLDTQYF. The V and J genes are TRBV2 and TRBJ2-3; TRBD2 matches at 8 bases. The read ends 3 residues before the CDR3 terminus; that terminus is restored from the germline J gene. Germline V gene sequence: CDR1 SNHLY, CDR2 FYNNEI. The CDR3 runs to 17 residues. Trimming removed 4 bases from V and 6 bases from J; junction bases left unmatched: 15.